One sample yielded the 12 T cell receptor beta chains listed below, sequenced in a study of a mutant IDH1 vaccine in newly diagnosed glioma. The table came from immunoSEQ multiplex PCR; TCRdb's copy has only in-frame clones and leaves some out. The sample has under 50,000 clones; more than 70% are singletons. Documented time point: week 35, safety follow-up. Doses of 300 ug of mutant IDH1 20-mer peptide were given with topical imiquimod. No antigen is known for these receptors. Specimen: PBMCs, collected from a glioma patient whose treatment included an IDH1 peptide vaccine. The receptors originated from a woman between 40 and 50 years old with glioma.

The chain employs TRBV29-1 and TRBJ2-1, with TRBD1 matching 7 bases. The V segment lost 2 bases and the J segment 4 bases; nucleotides outside the gene matches: 8. The V gene's germline CDR1 is SQVTM and CDR2 ANQGSEA. CDR3 length equals 15 residues. The chain's CDR3 is CSVEYRDSVYNEQFF. In DNA form, the CDR3 reads TGCAGCGTTGAATATCGGGACAGCGTTTACAATGAGCAGTTCTTC.

The chain is built from TRBV10-2 and TRBJ2-3; 7 positions match TRBD2. This CDR3 is built from 14 residues. The germline CDR1 and CDR2 sequences are WSHSY and SAAADI. Trimming at V came to 4 bases and at J to 3 bases, leaving 4 bases not matched to a gene. CDR3 residues: CASSVAGGTDTQYF. DNA of the CDR3: TGCGCCAGCAGTGTAGCGGGTGGGACAGATACGCAGTATTTT.

V and J are TRBV28 and TRBJ2-7, with D unclear. V was clipped by 2 bases and J by 9 bases, with 8 bases between them. The CDR3 is 11 amino acids. CDR1 is MDHEN, CDR2 SYDVKM, per germline. For the CDR3, the DNA is TGTGCCAGCAGTTTAACGGGCGTGCAGTACTTC. Translation: CASSLTGVQYF.

The chain combines TRBV19 with TRBJ1-4; unclear D gene. V shed 4 bases and J shed 13 bases, with 16 bases lying between them. Germline V CDR1 and CDR2: LNHDA, SQIVND (reference sequence). The CDR3 is 13 residues long. The CDR3 here is CASSRNNPVSLFF. CDR3 nucleotide sequence: TGTGCCAGTAGTAGAAACAACCCGGTATCACTGTTTTTT. The entire variable domain, with the rest obtained from reference TRBV19 and TRBJ1-4, is as follows: DGGITQSPKYLFRKEGQNVTLSCEQNLNHDAMYWYRQDPGQGLRLIYYSQIVNDFQKGDIAEGYSVSREKKESFPLTVTSAQKNPTAFYLCASSRNNPVSLFFGSGTQLSVL.

This chain joins TRBV7-8 and TRBJ2-7; 10 bases match TRBD1. From germline, CDR1 is SGHVS and CDR2 FQNEAQ. After removal of 1 base from V and 0 bases from J, the junction contained 6 bases not matched to a gene. The CDR3 extends over 17 amino acids. CDR3 nucleotide sequence: TGTGCCAGCAGCTTAGAATGGGGACAGGGGAACTCCTACGAGCAGTACTTC. Translation: CASSLEWGQGNSYEQYF.

The chain joins TRBV6-5 to TRBJ1-2; a possible D gene is TRBD1 (5 bases). Germline CDR1 and CDR2: MNHEY and SVGAGI. The V end was cut by 2 bases, the J end by 4 bases, with 14 bases between. The CDR3 is 15 amino acids. The CDR3 DNA follows: TGTGCCAGCAGTTACGAGGGGTCGAGGCCCTATGGCTACACCTTC. Protein product: CASSYEGSRPYGYTF.

Only a few counts were recorded for this clone. The chain joins TRBV5-4 to TRBJ2-3; TRBD1 is a possible D gene (6 bases). With 0 bases removed from V and 5 bases from J, the gap between germline ends came to 7 bases. This CDR3 is built from 13 residues. Germline V gene lookup returns CDR1 SGHNT and CDR2 YYREEE (reference sequence). The CDR3 region is CASSLDRVDTQYF. The CDR3 DNA is TGTGCCAGCAGCTTGGACAGGGTAGATACGCAGTATTTT. The full variable domain, with the rest looked up from reference TRBV5-4 and TRBJ2-3, is ETGVTQSPTHLIKTRGQQVTLRCSSQSGHNTVSWYQQALGQGPQFIFQYYREEENGRGNFPPRFSGLQFPNYSSELNVNALELDDSALYLCASSLDRVDTQYFGPGTRLTVL.

This chain uses TRBV15 with TRBJ2-7, with a weak D call TRBD2 (5 bases). V was shortened by 3 bases and J by 7 bases, with 10 bases between the two germline ends. This CDR3 contains 12 residues. CDR1 is LNHNV and CDR2 is YYDKDF in the germline V gene (reference sequence). CDR3 amino acids: CATSRDSLEQYF. The CDR3 DNA is TGTGCCACCAGCAGGGACTCTTTGGAGCAGTACTTC.

The chain uses TRBV5-6 and TRBJ2-2; D possibly corresponds to TRBD2 (6 bases). Trimming shortened V by 2 bases and J by 5 bases, and 16 bases separated the two germline ends. This CDR3 is built from 16 residues. Germline CDR1 is SGHDT and CDR2 is YYEEEE. The DNA of the CDR3 is TGTGCCAGCAGCTTTGCGGGATCTGCGAGAACCGGGGAGCTGTTTTTT. Its protein is CASSFAGSARTGELFF. The entire variable domain, with the rest obtained from reference TRBV5-6 and TRBJ2-2, is as follows: DAGVTQSPTHLIKTRGQQVTLRCSPKSGHDTVSWYQQALGQGPQFIFQYYEEEERQRGNFPDRFSGHQFPNYSSELNVNALLLGDSALYLCASSFAGSARTGELFFGEGSRLTVL.

V and J are TRBV18 and TRBJ1-1; D is possibly TRBD1 (6 bases). CDR3 length: 16 residues. The germline V gene encodes CDR1 KGHSH and CDR2 LQKENI. Trimming cost V 3 bases and J 1 base, with 15 bases left between them. CDR3 DNA sequence: TGTGCCAGCTCACCGCCTACGACAGGATGGAACACTGAAGCTTTCTTT. Protein product: CASSPPTTGWNTEAFF.

V and J are TRBV5-1 and TRBJ1-1, with unresolved D. V lost 6 bases, J lost 3 bases, and 15 bases lay in between. CDR3 length equals 14 residues. The germline CDR1 and CDR2 sequences are SGHRS and YFSETQ. The CDR3 region is CASKLRLADTEAFF. The CDR3 coding sequence is TGCGCCAGCAAATTGCGCCTCGCCGACACTGAAGCTTTCTTT.

CDR3 sequence reads: CASTPGPGSGGTGELFF. CDR3 DNA: TGTGCCAGTACCCCGGGTCCTGGCTCCGGGGGCACCGGGGAGCTGTTTTTT. The chain carries TRBV19 and TRBJ2-2; perhaps TRBD2 as D (6 bases). Trimming stripped 7 bases from V and 4 bases from J, with 22 bases between. Germline V gene sequence: CDR1 LNHDA, CDR2 SQIVND (reference sequence). The CDR3 runs to 17 residues.